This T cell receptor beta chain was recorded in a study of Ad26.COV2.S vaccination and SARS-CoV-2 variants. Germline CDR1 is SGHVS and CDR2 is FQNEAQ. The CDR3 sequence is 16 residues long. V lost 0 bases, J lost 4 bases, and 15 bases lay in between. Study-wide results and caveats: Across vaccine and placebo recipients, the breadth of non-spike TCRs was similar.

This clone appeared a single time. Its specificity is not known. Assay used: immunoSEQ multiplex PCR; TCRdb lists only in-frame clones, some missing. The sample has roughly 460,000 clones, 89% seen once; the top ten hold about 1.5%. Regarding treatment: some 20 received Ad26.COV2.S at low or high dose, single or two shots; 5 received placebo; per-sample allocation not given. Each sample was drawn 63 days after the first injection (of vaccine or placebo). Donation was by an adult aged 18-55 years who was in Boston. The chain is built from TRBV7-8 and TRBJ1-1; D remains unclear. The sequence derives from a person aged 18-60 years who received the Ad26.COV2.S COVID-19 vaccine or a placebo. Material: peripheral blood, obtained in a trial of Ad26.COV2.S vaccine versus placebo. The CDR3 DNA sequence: TGTGCCAGCAGCTTAGCGCGTTTCGTGGTGGGCACTGAAGCTTTCTTT. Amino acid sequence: CASSLARFVVGTEAFF.